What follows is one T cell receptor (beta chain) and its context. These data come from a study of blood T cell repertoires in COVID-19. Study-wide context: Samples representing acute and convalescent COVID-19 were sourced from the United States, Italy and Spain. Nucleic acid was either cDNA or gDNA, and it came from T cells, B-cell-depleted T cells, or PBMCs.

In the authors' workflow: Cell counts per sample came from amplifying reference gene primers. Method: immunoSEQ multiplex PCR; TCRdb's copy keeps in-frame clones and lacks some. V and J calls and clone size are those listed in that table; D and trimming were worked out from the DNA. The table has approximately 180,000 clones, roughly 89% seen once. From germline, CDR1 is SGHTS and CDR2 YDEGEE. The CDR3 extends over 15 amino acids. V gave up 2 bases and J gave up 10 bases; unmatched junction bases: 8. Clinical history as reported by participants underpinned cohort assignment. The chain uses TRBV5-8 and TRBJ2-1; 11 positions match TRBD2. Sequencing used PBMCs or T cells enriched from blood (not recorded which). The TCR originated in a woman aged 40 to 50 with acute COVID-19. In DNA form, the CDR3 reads TGTGCCAGCAGCTTCTGGGGACTAGCGGCCATAGAGCAGTTCTTC. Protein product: CASSFWGLAAIEQFF.